A single sample gave rise to the 12 T cell receptor beta chains below, sequenced in a study of cytomegalovirus exposure and HLA in healthy donors. This PCR relied on a set of 60 Vbeta primers and 13 Jbeta primers. TCRdb's table, derived via immunoSEQ multiplex PCR, lists solely in-frame clones and lacks some. Of some 82,000 clones in the sample, 70% to 85% were seen once. Specimen: PBMCs. The receptors shown here come from a woman between 45 and 60 years old in good health and CMV-seronegative.

The chain joins TRBV30 to TRBJ2-7; 9 bases match TRBD2. This CDR3 is built from 14 residues. J lost 2 bases, V lost 2 bases, and 4 bases had no gene match. Germline V lookup: CDR1 GTSNPN, CDR2 SVGIG (reference sequence). The CDR3 DNA sequence: TGTGCCTGGAGTAGCGGGGGGTTCCCCTACGAGCAGTACGTC. It is translated as CAWSSGGFPYEQYV.

V usage is TRBV28 and J usage is TRBJ1-5; D gene unclear. Trimming took off 3 bases at V and 4 bases at J, with 7 bases between the two ends. Germline loops: CDR1 MDHEN, CDR2 SYDVKM. There are 13 residues in the CDR3. CDR3 protein: CASSFGRNQPQHF. CDR3 coding DNA: TGTGCCAGCAGTTTTGGCAGGAATCAGCCCCAGCATTTT.

This clone was seen a single time. The rearrangement links TRBV27 to TRBJ1-1; TRBD1 might be the D (5 bases). Germline values: CDR1 MNHEY, CDR2 SMNVEV (reference sequence). This CDR3 comprises 14 residues. V was trimmed by 6 bases and J by 4 bases, leaving 15 bases between them. CDR3 nucleotides: TGTGCCAGCAGCCTACATCGGGGGGGCACTGAAGCTTTCTTT. Protein sequence: CASSLHRGGTEAFF.

V and J are TRBV4-2 and TRBJ1-2, with 7 positions matching TRBD1. Germline values: CDR1 LGHNA, CDR2 YNFKEQ. This CDR3 region has 15 residues. V shed 3 bases, J shed 0 bases, and the junction held 4 bases outside the gene matches. The CDR3 protein is CASSQLRGTNYGYTF. The CDR3 DNA reads as TGTGCCAGCAGCCAGCTCAGGGGGACTAACTATGGCTACACCTTC.

This clone was counted once. The V gene is TRBV27, the J gene TRBJ2-1; D perhaps matches TRBD2 (5 bases). CDR3 length: 16 residues. The V end was cut by 4 bases, the J end by 6 bases, with 19 bases between. Germline V gene lookup returns CDR1 MNHEY and CDR2 SMNVEV (reference sequence). In DNA form, the CDR3 reads TGTGCCAGCAGTTCCTCCTTCGGGGTGCCCCTCAATGAGCAGTTCTTC. Protein product: CASSSSFGVPLNEQFF.

Regarding this clone: One end of the junction does not line up with germline, which may come from a read error. The same CDR3 can be traced to other DNA sequences in this sample. V gene TRBV9 combines with J gene TRBJ2-2; D possibly corresponds to TRBD2 (5 bases). Germline assignment: CDR1 SGDLS and CDR2 YYNGEE. CDR3 size: 15 residues. Written as DNA, the CDR3 is TGCGCCAGCAGCGTAGGCAGCGGCAACACCGGGGAGCTGTTTTTT. This gives the protein CASSVGSGNTGELFF. The full variable domain, its missing parts supplied by reference TRBV9 and TRBJ2-2, is DSGVTQTPKHLITATGQRVTLRCSPRSGDLSVYWYQQSLDQGLQFLIQYYNGEERAKGNILERFSAQQFPDLHSELNLSSLELGDSALYFCASSVGSGNTGELFFGEGSRLTVL.

J is TRBJ2-1 and V is TRBV5-6; D is perhaps TRBD1 (5 bases). V was cut by 6 bases and J by 1 base, with 17 bases left in between. Germline values: CDR1 SGHDT, CDR2 YYEEEE. The CDR3 length is 16 residues. Here the CDR3 reads CASILQAVRSYNEQFF. The DNA for the CDR3 is TGTGCCAGCATTTTACAGGCTGTTAGATCCTACAATGAGCAGTTCTTC.

The V call is TRBV7-9, the J call TRBJ2-7; the match to TRBD2 covers 8 bases. The J segment lost 5 bases and the V segment lost 1 base, leaving 16 bases of the junction unmatched. CDR3 length equals 18 residues. The V gene's germline CDR1 is SEHNR and CDR2 FQNEAQ (reference sequence). CDR3 amino acids: CASSLEREYINRSNEQYF. The CDR3 coding sequence is TGTGCCAGCAGCTTAGAGCGGGAGTACATTAATAGGAGTAACGAGCAGTACTTC. The whole variable domain, filled in from reference TRBV7-9 and TRBJ2-7, reads DTGVSQNPRHKITKRGQNVTFRCDPISEHNRLYWYRQTLGQGPEFLTYFQNEAQLEKSRLLSDRFSAERPKGSFSTLEIQRTEQGDSAMYLCASSLEREYINRSNEQYFGPGTRLTVT.

V is TRBV7-9 and J is TRBJ1-4; D remains unclear. V lost 5 bases and J lost 7, with 8 bases in between. The germline CDR1 and CDR2 sequences are SEHNR and FQNEAQ (reference sequence). CDR3 length: 12 amino acids. In DNA, the CDR3 is TGTGCCAGCAGCCCAGAGGGTGAAAAACTGTTTTTT. It codes for CASSPEGEKLFF. Full variable domain (missing parts from reference TRBV7-9 and TRBJ1-4): DTGVSQNPRHKITKRGQNVTFRCDPISEHNRLYWYRQTLGQGPEFLTYFQNEAQLEKSRLLSDRFSAERPKGSFSTLEIQRTEQGDSAMYLCASSPEGEKLFFGSGTQLSVL.

CDR3 nucleotide sequence: TGTGCCAGCAGCCTCCGGGACTCCCCAGATACGCAGTATTTT. It codes for CASSLRDSPDTQYF. This rearrangement joins TRBV5-4 to TRBJ2-3; tentative D call: TRBD2 (6 bases). The CDR3 extends over 14 amino acids. V was cut by 4 bases and J by 4 bases, with 13 bases left in between. Germline V gene sequence: CDR1 SGHNT, CDR2 YYREEE (reference sequence).

The J gene is TRBJ2-7, the V gene TRBV5-4; 10 nucleotides align to TRBD2. Germline-derived CDR1 and CDR2 are SGHNT and YYREEE (reference sequence). The J segment lost 5 bases and the V segment lost 0 bases, leaving 5 bases of the junction unmatched. CDR3 length: 15 residues. CDR3 nucleotide sequence: TGTGCCAGCAGCTTGGGGACTAGCGGCCCGGACGAGCAGTACTTC. Its translation is CASSLGTSGPDEQYF. The full variable domain, completed using reference TRBV5-4 and TRBJ2-7, is ETGVTQSPTHLIKTRGQQVTLRCSSQSGHNTVSWYQQALGQGPQFIFQYYREEENGRGNFPPRFSGLQFPNYSSELNVNALELDDSALYLCASSLGTSGPDEQYFGPGTRLTVT.

This chain joins TRBV5-4 and TRBJ2-3; maybe TRBD2 (6 bases). The V end lost 0 bases, the J end lost 4 bases, and 12 bases lay between the germline ends. The CDR3 has 15 amino acids. CDR1 SGHNT and CDR2 YYREEE come from the germline V gene (reference sequence). CDR3 amino acids: CASSLGRGVADTQYF. In DNA, the CDR3 is TGTGCCAGCAGCTTGGGACGCGGGGTGGCAGATACGCAGTATTTT.